This is a list of T cell receptor beta chains from one sample in a study of graft-versus-host responses after intestinal transplantation. Libraries were prepared by immunoSEQ multiplex PCR; TCRdb keeps only in-frame clonotypes and omits some of them. The data show several thousand clones, with 85% seen just once and about a tenth held by the top ten. The specimen comprised ileum tissue, sampled 156 days after intestinal transplant. These receptors all come from a human patient who received an intestinal transplant, so some T cells may come from the graft donor. Both conserved end residues are part of each CDR3. Fields, in order: J gene, D gene, clone size, V gene, CDR3 protein, CDR3 DNA. A D gene is named only where the DNA matches it firmly. Clone size, where shown, is once, few, many, or a class for clones that have expanded.

J: TRBJ1-1; D: .; size: .; V: TRBV6-4; CDR3: CASSVWGNTEAFF; DNA: TGTGCCAGCAGCGTTTGGGGGAACACTGAAGCTTTCTTT
J: TRBJ2-3; D: TRBD2; size: .; V: TRBV6-4; CDR3: CASSETSGGSDTQYF; DNA: TGTGCCAGCAGTGAAACTAGCGGGGGCTCAGATACGCAGTATTTT
J: TRBJ1-3; D: .; size: .; V: TRBV19; CDR3: CASSARGSGNTIYF; DNA: TGTGCCAGTAGTGCTAGAGGTTCTGGAAACACCATATATTTT
J: TRBJ1-6; D: .; size: .; V: TRBV27; CDR3: CASGQPSYNSPLHF; DNA: TGTGCCAGCGGTCAGCCATCGTATAATTCACCCCTCCACTTT
J: TRBJ2-3; D: .; size: .; V: TRBV15; CDR3: CATGEEQWDLGTDTQYF; DNA: TGTGCCACCGGGGAGGAACAGTGGGACCTCGGCACAGATACGCAGTATTTT
J: TRBJ2-5; D: .; size: .; V: TRBV2; CDR3: CASWRGPYQETQYF; DNA: TGTGCCAGCTGGAGGGGCCCTTACCAAGAGACCCAGTACTTC
J: TRBJ2-4; D: .; size: .; V: TRBV29-1; CDR3: CSVSPQAKNIQYF; DNA: TGCAGCGTTTCTCCACAAGCCAAAAACATTCAGTACTTC
J: TRBJ2-2; D: .; size: .; V: TRBV10-2; CDR3: CASRQGNTGELFF; DNA: TGCGCCAGCAGACAGGGGAACACCGGGGAGCTGTTTTTT
J: TRBJ1-1; D: TRBD1; size: .; V: TRBV6-6; CDR3: CASSQNLQGTTEAFF; DNA: TGTGCCAGCAGCCAAAACCTACAGGGGACCACTGAAGCTTTCTTT
J: TRBJ1-2; D: .; size: few; V: TRBV5-4; CDR3: CASSLRGRPDGYTF; DNA: TGTGCCAGCAGCTTGCGTGGCAGGCCCGATGGCTACACCTTC
J: TRBJ2-5; D: .; size: .; V: TRBV5-4; CDR3: CASSPRKGPQETQYF; DNA: TGTGCCAGCAGCCCCCGAAAGGGTCCCCAAGAGACCCAGTACTTC
J: TRBJ1-4; D: .; size: .; V: TRBV30; CDR3: CAWSIGPINEKLFF; DNA: TGTGCCTGGAGTATAGGGCCCATTAATGAAAAACTGTTTTTT
J: TRBJ2-7; D: .; size: .; V: TRBV18; CDR3: CASSLSGQGREQYF; DNA: TGTGCCAGCTCCCTCTCTGGTCAGGGGCGCGAGCAGTACTTC
J: TRBJ2-7; D: .; size: .; V: TRBV28; CDR3: CASSIGSGVYEQYF; DNA: TGTGCCAGCAGCATAGGCAGCGGAGTCTACGAGCAGTACTTC
J: TRBJ2-3; D: TRBD1; size: once; V: TRBV6-5; CDR3: CASSGTGVDTQYF; DNA: TGTGCCAGCAGTGGGACAGGGGTCGATACGCAGTATTTT
J: TRBJ1-1; D: .; size: .; V: TRBV6-5; CDR3: CASSWGRNTEAFF; DNA: TGTGCCAGCAGTTGGGGGAGGAACACTGAAGCTTTCTTT
J: TRBJ1-6; D: .; size: .; V: TRBV14; CDR3: CASSQGQSTGLHF; DNA: TGTGCCAGCAGCCAAGGTCAATCTACGGGACTCCACTTT
J: TRBJ2-7; D: .; size: .; V: TRBV4-1; CDR3: CAGSQDKSSYEQYF; DNA: TGCGCCGGCAGCCAAGATAAAAGCTCCTACGAGCAGTACTTC
J: TRBJ2-2; D: .; size: .; V: TRBV5-1; CDR3: CASRRTGSWATGELFF; DNA: TGCGCCAGCAGGAGAACCGGGTCCTGGGCCACCGGGGAGCTGTTTTTT
J: TRBJ2-5; D: .; size: .; V: TRBV19; CDR3: CASSMRGLQETQYF; DNA: TGTGCCAGTAGTATGCGCGGCCTCCAAGAGACCCAGTACTTC
J: TRBJ2-3; D: .; size: .; V: TRBV28; CDR3: CASSPFSPTDTQYF; DNA: TGTGCCAGCAGTCCTTTTAGCCCCACAGATACGCAGTATTTT
J: TRBJ1-6; D: .; size: .; V: TRBV30; CDR3: CAWSVHSSYNSPLHF; DNA: TGTGCCTGGAGTGTACACAGCTCCTATAATTCACCCCTCCACTTT
J: TRBJ1-5; D: TRBD1; size: .; V: TRBV7-9; CDR3: CASSTGTANQPQHF; DNA: TGTGCCAGCAGCACCGGGACAGCCAATCAGCCCCAGCATTTT
J: TRBJ1-4; D: TRBD1; size: .; V: TRBV28; CDR3: CASSLTGGATNEKLFF; DNA: TGTGCCAGCAGTTTAACAGGGGGTGCAACTAATGAAAAACTGTTTTTT
J: TRBJ2-7; D: TRBD2; size: .; V: TRBV10-3; CDR3: CAIGGLAGGYEQYF; DNA: TGTGCCATCGGAGGACTAGCGGGAGGATACGAGCAGTACTTC
J: TRBJ1-2; D: .; size: .; V: TRBV4-1; CDR3: CASSQDNSVFYGYTF; DNA: TGCGCCAGCAGCCAAGATAACAGCGTCTTCTATGGCTACACCTTC
J: TRBJ2-1; D: TRBD1; size: .; V: TRBV5-1; CDR3: CASLGTANYNEQFF; DNA: TGCGCCAGCTTAGGGACAGCTAACTACAATGAGCAGTTCTTC
J: TRBJ1-2; D: .; size: once; V: TRBV28; CDR3: CASSRDGGFYGYTF; DNA: TGTGCCAGCAGTCGCGACGGTGGATTCTATGGCTACACCTTC
J: TRBJ2-7; D: TRBD1; size: .; V: TRBV6-6; CDR3: CASSNRDRGPYEQYF; DNA: TGTGCCAGCAGCAACCGGGACAGGGGACCCTACGAGCAGTACTTC
J: TRBJ2-5; D: .; size: .; V: TRBV6-1; CDR3: CASSEQTYILETQYF; DNA: TGTGCCAGCAGTGAACAGACATATATCCTGGAGACCCAGTACTTC
J: TRBJ2-7; D: .; size: .; V: TRBV27; CDR3: CASRDSPYEQYF; DNA: TGTGCCAGCAGGGACTCACCCTACGAGCAGTACTTC
J: TRBJ1-2; D: .; size: once; V: TRBV4-1; CDR3: CASSRDKGVYGYTF; DNA: TGCGCCAGCAGCCGGGACAAGGGGGTCTACGGCTACACCTTC
J: TRBJ1-2; D: TRBD1; size: .; V: TRBV6-1; CDR3: CASSEIHHDRAYGYTF; DNA: TGTGCCAGCAGTGAAATCCACCACGACAGGGCCTATGGCTACACCTTC
J: TRBJ1-1; D: .; size: .; V: TRBV6-5; CDR3: CASSWRVWGNTEAFF; DNA: TGTGCCAGCAGTTGGAGGGTCTGGGGAAACACTGAAGCTTTCTTT
J: TRBJ2-3; D: .; size: .; V: TRBV14; CDR3: CASSPFRLSTDTQYF; DNA: TGTGCCAGCAGTCCATTCCGACTTAGCACAGATACGCAGTATTTT
J: TRBJ2-2; D: TRBD2; size: .; V: TRBV2; CDR3: CASTGLAGGGDGELFF; DNA: TGTGCCAGCACCGGACTAGCGGGAGGCGGCGACGGGGAGCTGTTTTTT
J: TRBJ1-5; D: .; size: .; V: TRBV2; CDR3: CASSDAHQPQHF; DNA: TGTGCCAGCAGTGACGCGCATCAGCCCCAGCATTTT
J: TRBJ2-3; D: TRBD2; size: .; V: TRBV6-1; CDR3: CASSEALAGADTQYF; DNA: TGTGCCAGCAGTGAAGCGCTAGCGGGAGCAGATACGCAGTATTTT
J: TRBJ1-1; D: .; size: .; V: TRBV30; CDR3: CAWSQAWRNTEAFF; DNA: TGTGCCTGGAGTCAGGCGTGGAGGAACACTGAAGCTTTCTTT
J: TRBJ2-7; D: TRBD1; size: .; V: TRBV15; CDR3: CATREEDRDSYEQYF; DNA: TGTGCCACTAGAGAAGAGGACAGGGACTCCTACGAGCAGTACTTC
J: TRBJ1-6; D: .; size: .; V: TRBV7-2; CDR3: CASSLALGRSARSPLHF; DNA: TGTGCCAGCAGCTTAGCTCTGGGGCGTTCGGCCCGTTCACCCCTCCACTTT
J: TRBJ2-3; D: .; size: .; V: TRBV5-6; CDR3: CASSLDNPDTQYF; DNA: TGTGCCAGCAGCTTGGACAATCCGGATACGCAGTATTTT
J: TRBJ1-1; D: .; size: few; V: TRBV5-1; CDR3: CASSLTGTPNTEAFF; DNA: TGCGCCAGCAGCTTGACCGGGACACCGAACACTGAAGCTTTCTTT
J: TRBJ2-7; D: .; size: .; V: TRBV6-5; CDR3: CASGPISRITYEQYF; DNA: TGTGCCAGCGGCCCCATCAGTAGAATTACCTACGAGCAGTACTTC
J: TRBJ2-5; D: .; size: .; V: TRBV5-1; CDR3: CATRTLLYQETQYF; DNA: TGCGCCACGCGGACACTTTTGTACCAAGAGACCCAGTACTTC
J: TRBJ2-6; D: TRBD1; size: .; V: TRBV19; CDR3: CASSGVRGFSGANVLTF; DNA: TGTGCCAGTAGCGGGGTCAGGGGGTTCTCTGGGGCCAACGTCCTGACTTTC
J: TRBJ1-5; D: .; size: .; V: TRBV2; CDR3: CASSDRGYSNQPQHF; DNA: TGTGCCAGCAGTGACAGGGGATATAGCAATCAGCCCCAGCATTTT
J: TRBJ2-1; D: .; size: .; V: TRBV5-1; CDR3: CASSLALDEQFF; DNA: TGCGCCAGCAGCTTGGCCCTGGATGAGCAGTTCTTC
J: TRBJ2-2; D: TRBD1; size: .; V: TRBV27; CDR3: CASSLLGGSGELFF; DNA: TGTGCCAGCAGTTTATTAGGGGGCAGCGGGGAGCTGTTTTTT
J: TRBJ2-7; D: .; size: .; V: TRBV5-1; CDR3: CASSSGNMPSYEQYF; DNA: TGCGCCAGCAGTTCAGGGAACATGCCCTCCTACGAGCAGTACTTC
J: TRBJ1-2; D: .; size: .; V: TRBV7-9; CDR3: CASSFNGAGPYTF; DNA: TGTGCCAGCAGCTTCAACGGGGCCGGGCCCTACACCTTC
J: TRBJ1-5; D: TRBD1; size: .; V: TRBV25-1; CDR3: CASSEGQGNQPQHF; DNA: TGTGCCAGCAGTGAGGGACAGGGCAATCAGCCCCAGCATTTT
J: TRBJ1-1; D: .; size: .; V: TRBV5-1; CDR3: CASSRGGKNTEAFF; DNA: TGCGCCAGCAGCCGGGGGGGAAAGAACACTGAAGCTTTCTTT
J: TRBJ2-7; D: .; size: .; V: TRBV27; CDR3: CASSFGYEQYF; DNA: TGTGCCAGCAGTTTCGGGTACGAGCAGTACTTC
J: TRBJ1-1; D: .; size: .; V: TRBV7-2; CDR3: CASSLEVRNTEAFF; DNA: TGTGCCAGCAGCTTAGAGGTCAGGAACACTGAAGCTTTCTTT
J: TRBJ2-7; D: .; size: .; V: TRBV1; CDR3: CTSIPRGQGGTYEQYF; DNA: TGCACCAGCATTCCGCGGGGACAGGGGGGAACCTACGAGCAGTACTTC
J: TRBJ2-1; D: TRBD2; size: .; V: TRBV7-9; CDR3: CASSPVLAGDPNEQFF; DNA: TGTGCCAGCAGCCCTGTGCTAGCGGGGGACCCCAATGAGCAGTTCTTC
J: TRBJ2-7; D: .; size: .; V: TRBV14; CDR3: CASSHRYEQYF; DNA: TGTGCCAGCAGCCACAGGTACGAGCAGTACTTC
J: TRBJ1-5; D: .; size: few; V: TRBV28; CDR3: CASSFFPSNQPQHF; DNA: TGTGCCAGCAGTTTCTTTCCTAGCAATCAGCCCCAGCATTTT
J: TRBJ1-6; D: .; size: .; V: TRBV5-1; CDR3: CASSVQGEGFNSPLHF; DNA: TGCGCCAGCAGCGTACAGGGAGAAGGATTTAATTCACCCCTCCACTTT